This T cell receptor (beta chain) appears in the sequencing data of a study of control samples from healthy donors and cancer patients. V was pared by 0 bases and J by 2 bases, with 5 bases between. CDR3 size: 13 residues. Germline V CDR1 and CDR2: SGHNT, YYREEE (reference sequence). This clone has a single count. Profiling relied on immunoSEQ multiplex PCR, and the TCRdb table lists in-frame clones only, not all of them. This sample has 150,000 to 200,000 clones, with approximately 94% found just once. The TCR comes from a woman in her thirties or forties in good health. This chain connects TRBV5-4 to TRBJ1-2; D uncertain. The sequencing sample was made of blood. This CDR3 reads CASSLGPNYGYTF. Here the CDR3 DNA reads TGTGCCAGCAGCTTGGGACCGAACTATGGCTACACCTTC.